Presented here are 28 T cell receptor beta chains from one specimen sequenced in a study of T cell changes during pregnancy in multiple sclerosis. Sequenced by immunoSEQ multiplex PCR; TCRdb stores in-frame clones only, minus some. Of roughly 87,000 clones in the sample, 93% were seen once. Sequencing used peripheral blood, obtained in the third trimester of pregnancy. The receptors shown here come from a female donor in good health, enrolled as a control in a pregnancy study.

The genes are TRBV19 and TRBJ1-5; the match to TRBD1 covers 7 bases. J was trimmed by 4 bases and V by 6 bases; bases with no gene match: 6. Germline loops: CDR1 LNHDA, CDR2 SQIVND (reference sequence). The CDR3 sequence is 14 residues long. Written as DNA, the CDR3 is TGTGCCAGTAGACGGACAGGACAGAATCAGCCCCAGCATTTT. Its translation: CASRRTGQNQPQHF.

This sequence joins TRBV30 and TRBJ2-3; 10 bases fit TRBD1. Unmatched junction bases numbered 11, after V lost 4 bases and J lost 4 bases. Germline V gene sequence: CDR1 GTSNPN, CDR2 SVGIG (reference sequence). This CDR3 is built from 16 residues. The CDR3, as DNA: TGTGCCTGGAACCCCGGGACAGGGGAAGCATCAGATACGCAGTATTTT. It yields the protein CAWNPGTGEASDTQYF.

The chain joins TRBV28 to TRBJ2-1; TRBD1 is a possible D gene (5 bases). Between the trimmed V and J ends, which lost 0 bases and 6 bases, there was a span of 18 bases. The CDR3 is 17 amino acids. Germline V gives CDR1 MDHEN, CDR2 SYDVKM. The CDR3 reads CASSLWGLRHVGNEQFF. The CDR3 bases are TGTGCCAGCAGTTTATGGGGGCTTAGACACGTTGGCAATGAGCAGTTCTTC.

Concerning this clone: The same CDR3 can be traced to other DNA sequences in this sample. The chain couples TRBV27 to TRBJ1-5; D unclear. The V gene lost 0 bases and the J gene lost 4 bases, with 10 bases spanning the gap. This CDR3 is 15 amino acids long. Germline lookup yields CDR1 MNHEY and CDR2 SMNVEV (reference sequence). The CDR3 nucleotides read TGTGCCAGCAGTTTATCTTGGTCGGGGAATCAGCCCCAGCATTTT. It encodes CASSLSWSGNQPQHF.

The chain carries TRBV19 and TRBJ1-2; TRBD1 aligns across 8 bases. CDR3 size: 14 residues. Trimming took 5 bases from V and 4 from J; bases not matched to a gene: 6. Germline CDR1 and CDR2: LNHDA and SQIVND (reference sequence). The CDR3 DNA sequence: TGTGCCAGTAGTGAAATGACAGGGGCCTATGGCTACACCTTC. It yields the protein CASSEMTGAYGYTF.

This chain connects TRBV10-3 to TRBJ2-1; tentatively, D is TRBD1 (6 bases). The germline V and J ends were trimmed by 0 bases and 6 bases, with 9 bases remaining between them. The CDR3 loop spans 14 amino acids. The germline gives CDR1 ENHRY, CDR2 SYGVKD. CDR3 region: CAISESRGSNEQFF. As DNA, the CDR3 is TGTGCCATCAGTGAGTCGAGGGGGAGCAATGAGCAGTTCTTC.

This sequence joins TRBV28 and TRBJ2-7; 7 bases map to TRBD2. CDR1 and CDR2 from the germline V gene are MDHEN and SYDVKM. The CDR3 extends over 14 amino acids. J was trimmed by 3 bases and V by 5 bases; bases with no gene match: 7. The CDR3 reads CASSGGGLHYEQYF. In DNA, the CDR3 is TGTGCCAGCAGTGGGGGGGGACTTCACTACGAGCAGTACTTC.

The rearrangement joins TRBV11-2 to TRBJ2-3, with D possibly being TRBD2 (6 bases). Germline CDR1 and CDR2: SGHAT and FQNNGV. The CDR3 is made up of 14 amino acids. V lost 5 bases and J lost 6, with 15 bases in between. The CDR3 nucleotides read TGTGCCAGCAGCGAAGCCGGGAGAGGGGATACGCAGTATTTT. Protein product: CASSEAGRGDTQYF.

The rearrangement links TRBV5-8 to TRBJ2-5; 8 bases are shared with TRBD1. The CDR3 runs to 15 residues. V trimming: 2 bases; J trimming: 2 bases; junction bases outside the gene matches: 5. The germline gives CDR1 SGHTS, CDR2 YDEGEE. In nucleotides, the CDR3 is TGTGCCAGCAGCTTTGACAGGGGAAAGCAAGAGACCCAGTACTTC. This sequence encodes CASSFDRGKQETQYF.

V and J are TRBV28 and TRBJ2-3; a possible D gene is TRBD2 (6 bases). V was pared by 4 bases and J by 2 bases, with 13 bases between. The CDR3 length is 15 residues. Per germline, CDR1 MDHEN and CDR2 SYDVKM. The CDR3, as DNA: TGTGCCAGCAGTTCCCCGGGCGGGACCACAGATACGCAGTATTTT. The encoded protein is CASSSPGGTTDTQYF.

The chain has TRBV19 and TRBJ2-7; D possibly corresponds to TRBD2 (6 bases). Germline CDR1 LNHDA, CDR2 SQIVND (reference sequence). The length of the CDR3 is 14 residues. V was clipped by 7 bases and J by 1 base, with 14 bases between them. CDR3 amino acids: CASNWRGGSYEQYF. The DNA of the CDR3 is TGTGCCAGTAATTGGCGGGGTGGATCCTACGAGCAGTACTTC.

The chain carries TRBV11-2 and TRBJ2-2; 8 nucleotides line up with TRBD1. CDR1 SGHAT and CDR2 FQNNGV come from the germline V gene. V shed 6 bases and J 5 bases; nucleotides not matched to a gene: 5. CDR3 length: 14 residues. CDR3: CASRFQGATGELFF. CDR3 coding DNA: TGTGCCAGCAGGTTTCAGGGGGCGACCGGGGAGCTGTTTTTT.

The chain uses TRBV4-1 and TRBJ2-2; TRBD2 matches at 12 bases. The CDR3 extends over 14 amino acids. Germline CDR1 MGHRA, CDR2 YSYEKL. V shed 5 bases and J 8 bases; nucleotides not matched to a gene: 3. CDR3 residues: CASSTGLAGGELFF. CDR3 nucleotides: TGCGCCAGCAGCACCGGACTAGCGGGAGGGGAGCTGTTTTTT.

The chain uses TRBV28 and TRBJ1-3; unclear D gene. The V end lost 6 bases, the J end lost 1 base, and 10 bases lay between the germline ends. CDR1 is MDHEN, CDR2 SYDVKM, per germline. The CDR3 consists of 14 residues. CDR3 amino acids: CASSNTRSGNTIYF. In nucleotides, the CDR3 is TGTGCCAGCAGCAACACTAGATCTGGAAACACCATATATTTT. Full variable domain (missing parts from reference TRBV28 and TRBJ1-3): DVKVTQSSRYLVKRTGEKVFLECVQDMDHENMFWYRQDPGLGLRLIYFSYDVKMKEKGDIPEGYSVSREKKERFSLILESASTNQTSMYLCASSNTRSGNTIYFGEGSWLTVV.

The V and J genes are TRBV20-1 and TRBJ2-7; 7 nucleotides match TRBD1. Germline trimming cut 3 bases from V and 6 bases from J; bases unmatched to any gene: 2. Per the germline V gene, CDR1 is DFQATT and CDR2 is SNEGSKA (reference sequence). This CDR3 region has 11 residues. This chain's CDR3 is CSARAGGEQYF. In DNA form, the CDR3 reads TGCAGTGCTAGGGCAGGGGGCGAGCAGTACTTC.

The rearrangement uses TRBV9 and TRBJ2-5, with TRBD2 matching 7 bases. After removal of 0 bases from V and 2 bases from J, the junction contained 10 bases not matched to a gene. The length of the CDR3 is 17 residues. The germline CDR1 and CDR2 sequences are SGDLS and YYNGEE. The chain's CDR3 is CASSVALGGGPQETQYF. The CDR3 region has the DNA TGTGCCAGCAGCGTAGCTCTCGGGGGAGGGCCGCAAGAGACCCAGTACTTC.

The rearrangement uses TRBV2 and TRBJ2-7; the match to TRBD2 covers 11 bases. The trim removed 6 bases at V and 6 bases at J, leaving 4 bases unmatched. This CDR3 has 13 residues. Germline CDR1 is SNHLY and CDR2 is FYNNEI. As DNA, the CDR3 is TGTGCCAGCAGGACTAGCGGGACGTTCGAGCAGTACTTC. Translated: CASRTSGTFEQYF.

The chain combines TRBV6-4 with TRBJ1-6; no firm D call. The V end lost 0 bases, the J end lost 9 bases, and 9 bases lay between the germline ends. CDR3 size: 14 residues. The V gene's germline CDR1 is MRHNA and CDR2 SNTAGT. Here the CDR3 reads CASSDSAEGSPLHF. For the CDR3, the DNA is TGTGCCAGCAGTGACTCGGCTGAGGGTTCACCCCTCCACTTT.

In its sample, this clone was seen once. The chain joins TRBV5-1 to TRBJ2-5; 11 bases are a match to TRBD2. Per the germline V gene, CDR1 is SGHRS and CDR2 is YFSETQ. The CDR3 consists of 16 residues. The trim removed 0 bases at V and 3 bases at J, leaving 4 bases unmatched. The CDR3 DNA reads TGCGCCAGCAGCTTGGCTCTACTAGCGGGAGAAGAGACCCAGTACTTC. It is translated as CASSLALLAGEETQYF.

This chain joins TRBV2 and TRBJ2-5, with D possibly matching TRBD2 (5 bases). With 4 bases removed from V and 2 bases from J, the gap between germline ends came to 17 bases. The CDR3 totals 16 residues. Germline V lookup: CDR1 SNHLY, CDR2 FYNNEI. CDR3 in amino acids: CASSVTKVGDQETQYF. CDR3 in DNA: TGTGCCAGCAGTGTAACAAAGGTCGGGGATCAAGAGACCCAGTACTTC.

V is TRBV13 and J is TRBJ2-7; the match to TRBD2 covers 10 bases. The CDR3 has 18 residues. Germline V gene lookup returns CDR1 PRHDT and CDR2 FYEKMQ (reference sequence). Trimming at V came to 3 bases and at J to 7 bases, leaving 18 bases not matched to a gene. CDR3 in DNA: TGTGCCAGCAGCTTTGGGTTTGTAGCGGGAGGCTCTGGGGGAGAGCAGTACTTC. Translation: CASSFGFVAGGSGGEQYF.

This chain links TRBV13 with TRBJ1-1; tentative D call: TRBD1 (6 bases). Germline V gene lookup returns CDR1 PRHDT and CDR2 FYEKMQ (reference sequence). Trimming removed 7 bases at V and 4 bases at J, with 16 bases between. The CDR3 is made up of 14 amino acids. The CDR3 DNA is TGTGCCAGCACCTCACAGGGAGTTCCCACTGAAGCTTTCTTT. It translates to CASTSQGVPTEAFF.

The rearrangement joins TRBV5-1 to TRBJ2-7; TRBD2 agrees at 9 bases. The V and J ends lost 6 bases and 1 base, in that order; junction bases with no gene match: 5. Per the germline V gene, CDR1 is SGHRS and CDR2 is YFSETQ. The CDR3 covers 14 residues. The CDR3 DNA sequence: TGCGCCAGCATGACGACTAGCGGATCCTACGAGCAGTACTTC. Amino acid sequence: CASMTTSGSYEQYF. The full variable domain, its missing parts supplied by reference TRBV5-1 and TRBJ2-7, is KAGVTQTPRYLIKTRGQQVTLSCSPISGHRSVSWYQQTPGQGLQFLFEYFSETQRNKGNFPGRFSGRQFSNSRSEMNVSTLELGDSALYLCASMTTSGSYEQYFGPGTRLTVT.

The rearrangement links TRBV9 to TRBJ2-7; 7 bases line up with TRBD2. The germline gives CDR1 SGDLS, CDR2 YYNGEE. J was trimmed by 5 bases and V by 0 bases; bases with no gene match: 8. The CDR3 has 15 residues. The chain's CDR3 is CASSVDGGGPNEQYF. The DNA for the CDR3 is TGTGCCAGCAGCGTAGACGGGGGAGGGCCAAACGAGCAGTACTTC.

CDR3 sequence (DNA): TGTGCCAGCAGTTTAATGGGACAGGGGTGGAGCACAGATACGCAGTATTTT. Translated, it gives CASSLMGQGWSTDTQYF. J is TRBJ2-3 and V is TRBV28, with 10 bases that match TRBD1. The ends lost 2 bases at V and 0 bases at J; junction bases unmatched: 5. This CDR3 comprises 17 residues. Germline CDR1 and CDR2: MDHEN and SYDVKM.

The J gene is TRBJ2-3, the V gene TRBV4-1, with a weak D call TRBD1 (6 bases). Trimming cost V 4 bases and J 4 bases, with 12 bases left between them. The CDR3 contains 14 residues. The germline CDR1 and CDR2 sequences are MGHRA and YSYEKL. The CDR3 loop is CASSRETGPDTQYF. The CDR3 DNA sequence: TGCGCCAGCAGCCGAGAGACAGGTCCAGATACGCAGTATTTT.

J is TRBJ2-1 and V is TRBV11-2; D is undetermined. The germline V gene has CDR1 SGHAT and CDR2 FQNNGV. V lost 2 bases and J 5 bases, leaving 7 bases between the germline ends. The CDR3 sequence is 13 residues long. CDR3 sequence (DNA): TGTGCCAGCAGCTTACGTAGTAACAATGAGCAGTTCTTC. Its translation: CASSLRSNNEQFF.

V is TRBV5-1 and J is TRBJ2-5; 8 positions agree with TRBD2. The CDR3 runs 16 residues. With V trimmed by 0 bases and J by 4 bases, 8 bases remained unmatched. In germline, CDR1 is SGHRS, CDR2 YFSETQ. Here the CDR3 reads CASSLGSGGWVETQYF. Here the CDR3 DNA reads TGCGCCAGCAGCTTGGGAAGCGGGGGCTGGGTAGAGACCCAGTACTTC.